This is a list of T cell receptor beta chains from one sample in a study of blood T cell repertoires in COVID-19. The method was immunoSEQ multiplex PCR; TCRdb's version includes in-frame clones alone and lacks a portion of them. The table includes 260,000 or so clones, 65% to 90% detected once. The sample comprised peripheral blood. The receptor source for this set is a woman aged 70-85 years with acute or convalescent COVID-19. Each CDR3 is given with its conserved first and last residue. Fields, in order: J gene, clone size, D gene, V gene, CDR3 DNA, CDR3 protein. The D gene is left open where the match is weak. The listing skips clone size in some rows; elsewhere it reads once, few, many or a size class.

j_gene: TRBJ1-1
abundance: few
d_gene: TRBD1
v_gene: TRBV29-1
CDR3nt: TGCAGCGCTCGGACAGGGATAGACACTGAAGCTTTCTTT
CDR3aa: CSARTGIDTEAFF

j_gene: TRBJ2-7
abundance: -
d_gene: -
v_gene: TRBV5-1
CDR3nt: TGCGCCAGCAGCTTGGGTCCCCCGGGGTACGAGCAGTACTTC
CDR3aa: CASSLGPPGYEQYF

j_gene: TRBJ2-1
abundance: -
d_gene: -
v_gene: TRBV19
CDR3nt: TGTGCCAGTAGTATTCAAGCGAACTACAATGAGCAGTTCTTC
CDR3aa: CASSIQANYNEQFF

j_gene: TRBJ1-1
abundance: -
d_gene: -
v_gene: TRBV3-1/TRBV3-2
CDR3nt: TGTGCCAGCAGCCAAATACAGGGTCTCACTGAAGCTTTCTTT
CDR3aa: CASSQIQGLTEAFF

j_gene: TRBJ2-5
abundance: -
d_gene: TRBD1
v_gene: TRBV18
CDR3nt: TGTGCCAGCTCACCGGACAGGGGGGGCCAGTACTTC
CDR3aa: CASSPDRGGQYF

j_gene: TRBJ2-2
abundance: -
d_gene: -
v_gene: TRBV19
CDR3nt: TGTGCCAGTAGTATAGGGCCCAGGGCCGGGGAGCTGTTTTTT
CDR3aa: CASSIGPRAGELFF

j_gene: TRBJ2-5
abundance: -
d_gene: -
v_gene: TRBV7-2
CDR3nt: TGTGCCAGCAGCTTAGTAGGGGGTGAGACCCAGTACTTC
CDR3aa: CASSLVGGETQYF

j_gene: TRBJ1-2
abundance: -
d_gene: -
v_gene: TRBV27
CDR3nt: TGTGCCAGCAGTTGGCTTCAGGAAGAAACGAGTAGGAACTATGGCTACACCTTC
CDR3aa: CASSWLQEETSRNYGYTF

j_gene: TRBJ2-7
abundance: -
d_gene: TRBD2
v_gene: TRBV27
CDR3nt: TGTGCCAGCATACGCGAGGGCGGGGGGGGATACGAGCAGTACTTC
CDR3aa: CASIREGGGGYEQYF

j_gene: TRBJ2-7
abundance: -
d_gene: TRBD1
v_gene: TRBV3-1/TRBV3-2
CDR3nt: TGTGCCAGCAGCCAAGATCTCATACAGGGGGCGGGTTCCTACGAGCAGTACTTC
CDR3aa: CASSQDLIQGAGSYEQYF

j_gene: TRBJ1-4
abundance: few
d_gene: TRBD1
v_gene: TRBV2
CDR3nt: TGTGCCAGCACCCGACAGGGGACTTCTAATGAAAAACTGTTTTTT
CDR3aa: CASTRQGTSNEKLFF

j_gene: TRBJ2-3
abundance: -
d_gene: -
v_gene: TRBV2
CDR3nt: TGTGCCAGCAGCATACAAGCAGATACGCAGTATTTT
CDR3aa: CASSIQADTQYF

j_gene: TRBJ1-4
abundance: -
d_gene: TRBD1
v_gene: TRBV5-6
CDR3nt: TGTGCCAGCAGCCCGAACTCCGGGACAGGGCAACAATCTAATGAAAAACTGTTTTTT
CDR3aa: CASSPNSGTGQQSNEKLFF

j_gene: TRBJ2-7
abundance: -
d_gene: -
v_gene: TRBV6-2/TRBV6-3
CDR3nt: TGTGCCAGCAGTGCCAGGTATCCCTACGAGCAGTACTTC
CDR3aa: CASSARYPYEQYF

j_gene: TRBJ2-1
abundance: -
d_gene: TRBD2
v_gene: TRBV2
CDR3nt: TGTGCCAGCAGACGACCCTTATCGACCCTCCTTGCGTCTAGCGGGGGGCCCCCTGGTGAGCAGTTCTTC
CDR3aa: CASRRPLSTLLASSGGPPGEQFF

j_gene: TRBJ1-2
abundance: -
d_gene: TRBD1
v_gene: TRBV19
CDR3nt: TGTGCCAGTGCGCGGACAGGGGTCTTCGGCTACACCTTC
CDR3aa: CASARTGVFGYTF

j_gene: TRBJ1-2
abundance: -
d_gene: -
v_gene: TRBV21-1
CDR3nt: TGTGCCAGCAGCAAAATTGGGACAGGGAGGGGGGATGGCTACACCTTC
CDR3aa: CASSKIGTGRGDGYTF

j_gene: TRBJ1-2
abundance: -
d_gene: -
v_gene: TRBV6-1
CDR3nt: TGTGCCAGCAGTGAAGACGGACACTTCTATGGCTACACCTTC
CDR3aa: CASSEDGHFYGYTF

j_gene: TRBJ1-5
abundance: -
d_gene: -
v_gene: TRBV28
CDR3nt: TGTGCCAGCAGTTCCGGACAGCGGAATCAGCCCCAGCATTTT
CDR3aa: CASSSGQRNQPQHF

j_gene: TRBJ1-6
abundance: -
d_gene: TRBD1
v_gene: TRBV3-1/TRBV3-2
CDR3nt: TGTGCCAGCAGTGTCGGGACAGGGAATTCACCCCTCCACTTT
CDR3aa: CASSVGTGNSPLHF

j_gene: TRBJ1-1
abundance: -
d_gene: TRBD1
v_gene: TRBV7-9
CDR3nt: TGTGCCAGCAGCCGAAATCCGGGACAGGGTAACACTGAAGCTTTCTTT
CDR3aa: CASSRNPGQGNTEAFF

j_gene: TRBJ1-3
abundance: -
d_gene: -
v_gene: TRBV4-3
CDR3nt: TGCGCCAGCAGCCAAGAGACGACAAGTCACTCTGGAAACACCATATATTTT
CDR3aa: CASSQETTSHSGNTIYF

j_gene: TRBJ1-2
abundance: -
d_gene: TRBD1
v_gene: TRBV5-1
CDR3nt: TGCGCCAGCAGCCAGGACAGGGGGCCTGGCTACACCTTC
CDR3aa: CASSQDRGPGYTF

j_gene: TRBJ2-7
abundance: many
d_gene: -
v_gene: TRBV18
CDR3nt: TGTGCCAGCTCACCAGTTTCGGGGTACTACGAGCAGTACTTC
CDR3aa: CASSPVSGYYEQYF

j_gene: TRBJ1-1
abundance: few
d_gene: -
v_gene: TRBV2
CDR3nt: TGTGCCAGCACCCGAACAGCTATGAACACTGAAGCTTTCTTT
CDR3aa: CASTRTAMNTEAFF

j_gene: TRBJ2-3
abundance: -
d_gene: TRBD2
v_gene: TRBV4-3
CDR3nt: TGCGCCAGCTCTATTGGGACTAGTTGGACAGATACGCAGTATTTT
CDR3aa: CASSIGTSWTDTQYF

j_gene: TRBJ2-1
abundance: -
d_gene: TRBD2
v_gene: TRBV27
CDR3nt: TGTGCCAGCAGTTTCCCGACTAGCGGGGGGGGCAATGAGCAGTTCTTC
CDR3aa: CASSFPTSGGGNEQFF

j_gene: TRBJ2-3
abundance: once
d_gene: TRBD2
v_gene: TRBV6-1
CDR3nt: TGTGCCAGCAGTGCCCTCGGAGCGGGGGAACTAGATACGCAGTATTTT
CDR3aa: CASSALGAGELDTQYF

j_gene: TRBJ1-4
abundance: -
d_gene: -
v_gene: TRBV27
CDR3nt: TGTGCCAGCTCAGTTTATGGGGAGACAACTAATGAAAAACTGTTTTTT
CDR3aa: CASSVYGETTNEKLFF

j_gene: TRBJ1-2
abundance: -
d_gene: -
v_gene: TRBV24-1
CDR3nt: TGTGCCACCAGTGATAAGGTCCGGGGAGGAGAGAGCGGCTACACCTTC
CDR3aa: CATSDKVRGGESGYTF

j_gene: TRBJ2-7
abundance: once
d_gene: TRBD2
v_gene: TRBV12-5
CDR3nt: TGTGCTAGTGGTTTGGTTCCCGGCGGGGGTAACTACGAGCAGTACTTC
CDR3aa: CASGLVPGGGNYEQYF

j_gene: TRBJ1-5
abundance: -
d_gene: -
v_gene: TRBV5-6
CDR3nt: TGTGCCAGCAGCTCCGGTCCCGCCAATCAGCCCCAGCATTTT
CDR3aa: CASSSGPANQPQHF

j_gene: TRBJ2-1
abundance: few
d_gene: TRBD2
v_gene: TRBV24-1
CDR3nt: TGTGCCACCAGTGATTTAGCCCCGACTAGCGGGGGGGCCCTAGGGGAGCAGTTCTTC
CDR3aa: CATSDLAPTSGGALGEQFF

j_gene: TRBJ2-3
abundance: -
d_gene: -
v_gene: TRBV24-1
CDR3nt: TGTGCCACCAACATAGGGGAAAGCACAGATACGCAGTATTTT
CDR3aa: CATNIGESTDTQYF

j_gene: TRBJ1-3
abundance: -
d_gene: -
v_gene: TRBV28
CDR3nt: TGTGCCAGCAGAGTGGGGGCAAACTCTGGAAACACCATATATTTT
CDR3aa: CASRVGANSGNTIYF

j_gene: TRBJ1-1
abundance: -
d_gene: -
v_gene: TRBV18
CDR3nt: TGTGCCAGCTCACCCCTGGGGGACATGAACACTGAAGCTTTCTTT
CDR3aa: CASSPLGDMNTEAFF

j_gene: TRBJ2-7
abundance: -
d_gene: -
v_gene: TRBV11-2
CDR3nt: TGTGCCAGCACCATCACGGACAGTTTCCTCGAGCAGTACTTC
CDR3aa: CASTITDSFLEQYF

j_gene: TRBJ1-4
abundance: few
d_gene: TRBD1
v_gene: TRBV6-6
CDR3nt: TGTGCCAGCAGTGCGGCCCTACAGGGGGAAAAACTGTTTTTT
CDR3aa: CASSAALQGEKLFF

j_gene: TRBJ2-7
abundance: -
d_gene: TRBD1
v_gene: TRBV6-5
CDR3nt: TGTGCCAGCAGTTCCTCCGGGACAGGGCTGTACGAGCAGTACTTC
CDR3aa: CASSSSGTGLYEQYF

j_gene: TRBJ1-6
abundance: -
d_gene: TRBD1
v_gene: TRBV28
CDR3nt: TGTGCCAGCAGATTTGACAGGGGCTTTCCTAATTCACCCCTCCACTTT
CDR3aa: CASRFDRGFPNSPLHF

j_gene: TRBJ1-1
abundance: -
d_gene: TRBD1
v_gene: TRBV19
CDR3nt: TGTGCCAGTATTTCGACAGGGGTTAGCACTGAAGCTTTCTTT
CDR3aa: CASISTGVSTEAFF

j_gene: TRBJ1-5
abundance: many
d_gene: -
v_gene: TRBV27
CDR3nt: TGTGCCAGCAGACAGGGTAATCATCAGCCCCAGCATTTT
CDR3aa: CASRQGNHQPQHF

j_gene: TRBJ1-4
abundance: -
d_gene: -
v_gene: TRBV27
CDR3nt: TGTGCCAGCAGTTTAACCTATGCAACTAATGAAAAACTGTTTTTT
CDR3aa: CASSLTYATNEKLFF

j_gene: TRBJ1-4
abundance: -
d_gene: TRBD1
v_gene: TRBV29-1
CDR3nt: TGCAGCGTTGAAGATCCGGACAGGGGTAGTGAAAAACTGTTTTTT
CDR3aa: CSVEDPDRGSEKLFF

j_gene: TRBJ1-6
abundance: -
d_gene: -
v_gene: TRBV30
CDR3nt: TGTGCCTGGAGTGTACCGTCAGGGGCTTATAATTCACCCCTCCACTTT
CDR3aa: CAWSVPSGAYNSPLHF

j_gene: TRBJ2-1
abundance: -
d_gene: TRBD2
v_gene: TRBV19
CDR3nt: TGTGCCAGTAGCCCGACTAGCGGGACGGGGAATGAGCAGTTCTTC
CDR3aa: CASSPTSGTGNEQFF

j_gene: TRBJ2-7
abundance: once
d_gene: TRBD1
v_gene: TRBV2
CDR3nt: TGTGCCAGCAGGCGCCCCGGGACAGGGGTCCCGGGCGAGCAGTACTTC
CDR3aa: CASRRPGTGVPGEQYF

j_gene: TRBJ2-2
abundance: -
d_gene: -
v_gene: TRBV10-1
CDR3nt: TGCGCCAGCAGTGAGTCCCTCCGCGGGGAGCTGTTTTTT
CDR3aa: CASSESLRGELFF

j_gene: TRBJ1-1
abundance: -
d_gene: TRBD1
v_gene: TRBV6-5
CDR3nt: TGTGCCACCTCGACAGGGGTCACTGAAGCTTTCTTT
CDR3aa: CATSTGVTEAFF

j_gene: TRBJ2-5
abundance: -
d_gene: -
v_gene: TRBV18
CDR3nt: TGTGCCAGCTCATCTATAGGGGCCATGTACCAAGAGACCCAGTACTTC
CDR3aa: CASSSIGAMYQETQYF

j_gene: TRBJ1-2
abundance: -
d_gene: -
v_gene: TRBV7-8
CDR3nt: TGTGCCAGCAGCCCAGGGGTCTCCCCCCATGGCTACACCTTC
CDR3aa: CASSPGVSPHGYTF

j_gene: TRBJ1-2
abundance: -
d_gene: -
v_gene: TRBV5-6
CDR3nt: TGTGCCAGCAGTTCCGGACAGATCTATGGCTACACCTTC
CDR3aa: CASSSGQIYGYTF

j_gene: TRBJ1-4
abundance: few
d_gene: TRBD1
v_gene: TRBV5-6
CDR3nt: TGTGCCAGCAGCTCCGATGACAGGGGGAGAGAAAAACTGTTTTTT
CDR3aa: CASSSDDRGREKLFF

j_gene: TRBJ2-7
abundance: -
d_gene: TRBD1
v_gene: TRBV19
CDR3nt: TGTGCCAGTAGAAGGGACAGGGACAACGAGCAGTACTTC
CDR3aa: CASRRDRDNEQYF

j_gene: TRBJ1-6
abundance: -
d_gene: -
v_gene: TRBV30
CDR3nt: TGTGCCTGGACCCGCTATCAGGGGAAAGGCTCACCCCTCCACTTT
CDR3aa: CAWTRYQGKGSPLHF

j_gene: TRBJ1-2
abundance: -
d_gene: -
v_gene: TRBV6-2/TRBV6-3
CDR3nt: TGTGCCAGCAGTTCCCAGGGGTTTGGCTACACCTTC
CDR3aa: CASSSQGFGYTF

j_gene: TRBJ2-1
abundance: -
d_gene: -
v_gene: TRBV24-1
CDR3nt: TGTGCCACCAGTGGTGGGCAGGGTTCCTACAATGAGCAGTTCTTC
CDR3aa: CATSGGQGSYNEQFF

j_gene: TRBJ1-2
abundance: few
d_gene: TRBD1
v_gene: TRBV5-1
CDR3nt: TGCGCCAGCAGCTTGGGGGACAGGGAGGTCTATGGCTACACCTTC
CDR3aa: CASSLGDREVYGYTF

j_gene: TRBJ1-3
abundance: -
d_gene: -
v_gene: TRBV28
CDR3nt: TGTGCCAGCAGTGTTACGTCAGGGGTTGGCATATATTTT
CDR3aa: CASSVTSGVGIYF

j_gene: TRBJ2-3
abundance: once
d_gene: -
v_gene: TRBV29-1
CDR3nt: TGCAGCGTTGCAGAGACAGGCACAGATACGCAGTATTTT
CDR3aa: CSVAETGTDTQYF